This is a list of T cell receptor beta chains from one sample in a study of memory CD4+ T cells and cytomegalovirus serostatus. Sequencing was performed with immunoSEQ multiplex PCR; in TCRdb, only in-frame clones are kept and a portion is missing. The sample includes tens of thousands of clones, more than 75% of them seen just once. The material sequenced was memory CD4+ T cells from blood. All receptors come from an adult in good health and CMV-seropositive. Both conserved end residues are part of each CDR3. Each record gives: clone size, D gene, V gene, J gene, CDR3 protein, CDR3 DNA. D genes are given only for firm matches. The size field is filled for only some rows; it gives once, few, many or a size class.

>.|.|TRBV19|TRBJ1-1
CASMVNGNTEAFF
TGTGCCAGTATGGTAAATGGGAACACTGAAGCTTTCTTT
>few|.|TRBV7-3|TRBJ1-1
CASSSQGPGTEAFF
TGTGCCAGCAGCTCACAGGGTCCAGGGACTGAAGCTTTCTTT
>once|TRBD2|TRBV2|TRBJ2-7
CASSGTSGYSYEQYF
TGTGCCAGCAGTGGGACTAGCGGGTACTCCTACGAGCAGTACTTC
>.|.|TRBV28|TRBJ1-2
CASSPRGGQSNYGYTF
TGTGCCAGCAGTCCTCGGGGGGGCCAATCTAACTATGGCTACACCTTC
>.|TRBD1|TRBV28|TRBJ2-2
CASSSGQGAYGELFF
TGTGCCAGCAGTTCGGGACAGGGGGCCTATGGGGAGCTGTTTTTT
>few|.|TRBV19|TRBJ1-6
CASSDPLRSPLHF
TGTGCCAGTAGCGACCCTCTTCGGTCACCCCTCCACTTT
>few|.|TRBV7-9|TRBJ1-2
CASSLALEGYTF
TGTGCCAGCAGCTTAGCGTTAGAAGGCTACACCTTC
>few|TRBD1|TRBV11-2|TRBJ2-3
CASSPTGTGEPTDTQYF
TGTGCCAGCAGCCCCACCGGGACAGGGGAACCCACAGATACGCAGTATTTT
>.|.|TRBV2|TRBJ1-5
CASSDRGGNQPQHF
TGTGCCAGCAGTGATAGGGGGGGCAATCAGCCCCAGCATTTT
>.|TRBD2|TRBV19|TRBJ2-4
CASSLRLAGLTGNIQYF
TGTGCCAGTAGTCTCCGACTAGCGGGGTTGACGGGAAACATTCAGTACTTC
>.|.|TRBV5-1|TRBJ1-1
CASRPGRGHTEAFF
TGCGCCAGCAGACCAGGGCGGGGGCACACTGAAGCTTTCTTT
>once|.|TRBV27|TRBJ2-7
CASSPFRRANYEQYF
TGTGCCAGCAGTCCATTTAGGAGGGCCAACTACGAGCAGTACTTC
>.|TRBD1|TRBV5-1|TRBJ1-2
CASSLRTGDGYTF
TGCGCCAGCAGCTTACGGACAGGGGATGGCTACACCTTC
>once|.|TRBV10-3|TRBJ2-7
CAISESGRIYEQYF
TGTGCCATCAGTGAGTCCGGACGGATATACGAGCAGTACTTC
>.|TRBD2|TRBV18|TRBJ2-3
CASSPRLAGADTQYF
TGTGCCAGCTCACCACGGCTAGCGGGAGCGGATACGCAGTATTTT
>once|.|TRBV28|TRBJ2-5
CASRGLGRQKETQYF
TGTGCCAGCAGGGGCCTTGGCAGGCAGAAAGAGACCCAGTACTTC
>.|.|TRBV10-3|TRBJ2-3
CAIVRTPTDTQYF
TGTGCCATCGTTCGGACACCCACAGATACGCAGTATTTT
>.|TRBD1|TRBV6-5|TRBJ1-1
CASSYEVTGGTFF
TGTGCCAGCAGTTACGAGGTTACAGGGGGGACTTTCTTT
>.|.|TRBV29-1|TRBJ2-1
CGVSTGSYNEQFF
TGCGGTGTAAGTACGGGCTCCTACAATGAGCAGTTCTTC
>.|.|TRBV2|TRBJ1-4
CASSGRQPNEKLFF
TGTGCCAGCAGTGGGAGACAGCCTAATGAAAAACTGTTTTTT
>.|.|TRBV4-1|TRBJ1-4
CASSQLGGVNEKLFF
TGCGCCAGCAGCCAATTGGGGGGGGTTAATGAAAAACTGTTTTTT
>.|TRBD1|TRBV7-9|TRBJ2-1
CAIAGTGVWNEQFF
TGTGCCATCGCCGGGACAGGGGTTTGGAATGAGCAGTTCTTC
>.|.|TRBV5-4|TRBJ1-1
CASSLGRWRRATEAFF
TGTGCCAGCAGCTTGGGGCGGTGGCGCAGGGCCACTGAAGCTTTCTTT
>few|.|TRBV5-6|TRBJ2-3
CASSWGPDTQYF
TGTGCCAGCAGCTGGGGGCCGGATACGCAGTATTTT